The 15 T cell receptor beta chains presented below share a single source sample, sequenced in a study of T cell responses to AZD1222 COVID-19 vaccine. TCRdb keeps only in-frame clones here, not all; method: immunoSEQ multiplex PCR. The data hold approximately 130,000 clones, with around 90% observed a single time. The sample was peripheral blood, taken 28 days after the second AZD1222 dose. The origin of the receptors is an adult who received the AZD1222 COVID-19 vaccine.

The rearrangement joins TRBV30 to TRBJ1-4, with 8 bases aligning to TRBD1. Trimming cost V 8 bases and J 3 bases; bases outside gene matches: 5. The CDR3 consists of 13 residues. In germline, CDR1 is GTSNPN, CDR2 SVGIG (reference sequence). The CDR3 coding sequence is TGTGCCACCCCGACAGGGGCTAATGAAAAACTGTTTTTT. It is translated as CATPTGANEKLFF.

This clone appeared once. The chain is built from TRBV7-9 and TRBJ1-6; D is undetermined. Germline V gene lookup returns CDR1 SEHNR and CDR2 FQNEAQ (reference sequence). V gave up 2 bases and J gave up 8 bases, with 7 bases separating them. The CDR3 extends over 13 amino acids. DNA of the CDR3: TGTGCCAGCAGCTTACCTCGGGATTCACCCCTCCACTTT. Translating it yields CASSLPRDSPLHF. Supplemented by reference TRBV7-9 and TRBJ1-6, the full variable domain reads DTGVSQNPRHKITKRGQNVTFRCDPISEHNRLYWYRQTLGQGPEFLTYFQNEAQLEKSRLLSDRFSAERPKGSFSTLEIQRTEQGDSAMYLCASSLPRDSPLHFGNGTRLTVT.

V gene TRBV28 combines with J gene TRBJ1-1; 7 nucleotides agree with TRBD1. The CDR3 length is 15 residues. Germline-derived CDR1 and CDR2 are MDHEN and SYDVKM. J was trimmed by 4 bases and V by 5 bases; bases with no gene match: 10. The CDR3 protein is CASSLAAGGVTEAFF. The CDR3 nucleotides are TGTGCCAGCAGTCTAGCCGCAGGGGGAGTCACTGAAGCTTTCTTT.

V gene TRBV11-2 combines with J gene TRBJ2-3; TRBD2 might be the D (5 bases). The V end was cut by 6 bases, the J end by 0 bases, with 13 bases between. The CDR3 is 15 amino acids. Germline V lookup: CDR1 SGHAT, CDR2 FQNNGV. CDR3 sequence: CASSRTYSSTDTQYF. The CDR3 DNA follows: TGTGCCAGCAGTAGGACTTACTCTAGCACAGATACGCAGTATTTT.

The CDR3 here is CASSKRQNSGNTIYF. CDR3 sequence (DNA): TGTGCCAGCTCCAAACGACAGAACTCTGGAAACACCATATATTTT. The V gene is TRBV18, the J gene TRBJ1-3, with D possibly TRBD1 on 5 matching bases. V lost 6 bases, J lost 0 bases, and 12 bases lay in between. This CDR3 is built from 15 residues. In germline, CDR1 is KGHSH, CDR2 LQKENI.

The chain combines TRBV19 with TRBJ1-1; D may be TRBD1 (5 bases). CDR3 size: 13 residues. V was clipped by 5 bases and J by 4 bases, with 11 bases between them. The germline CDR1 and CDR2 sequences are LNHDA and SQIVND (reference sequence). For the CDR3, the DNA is TGTGCCAGTAGTTACTCCAGGGTCACTGAAGCTTTCTTT. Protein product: CASSYSRVTEAFF. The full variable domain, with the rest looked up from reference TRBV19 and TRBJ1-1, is DGGITQSPKYLFRKEGQNVTLSCEQNLNHDAMYWYRQDPGQGLRLIYYSQIVNDFQKGDIAEGYSVSREKKESFPLTVTSAQKNPTAFYLCASSYSRVTEAFFGQGTRLTVV.

This CDR3 is CASTQAGIGNQPQHF. The DNA for the CDR3 is TGTGCCAGCACCCAGGCAGGGATCGGCAATCAGCCCCAGCATTTT. The rearrangement uses TRBV6-5 and TRBJ1-5; possibly TRBD1 for D (5 bases). The germline V gene has CDR1 MNHEY and CDR2 SVGAGI. The CDR3 length is 15 residues. Deletions cut 7 bases from V and 2 bases from J, with 15 bases between.

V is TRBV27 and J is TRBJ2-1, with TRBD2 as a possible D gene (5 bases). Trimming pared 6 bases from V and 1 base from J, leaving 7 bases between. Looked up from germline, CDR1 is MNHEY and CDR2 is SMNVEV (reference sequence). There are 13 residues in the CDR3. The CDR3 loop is CASRSGSYNEQFF. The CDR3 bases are TGTGCCAGCAGATCGGGATCCTACAATGAGCAGTTCTTC.

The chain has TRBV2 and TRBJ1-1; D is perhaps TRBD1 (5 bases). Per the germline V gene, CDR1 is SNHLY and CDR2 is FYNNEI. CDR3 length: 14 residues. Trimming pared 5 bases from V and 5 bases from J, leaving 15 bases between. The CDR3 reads CASSWEGSGTEAFF. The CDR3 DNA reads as TGTGCCAGCAGTTGGGAGGGGTCGGGAACTGAAGCTTTCTTT.

Written as DNA, the CDR3 is TGTGCCTGGAGTGTACAGGGTGTAGGTGAAAAACTGTTTTTT. Encoded protein: CAWSVQGVGEKLFF. The chain carries TRBV30 and TRBJ1-4, with D maybe TRBD1 (6 bases). This CDR3 is built from 14 residues. V was clipped by 0 bases and J by 7 bases, with 12 bases between them. The germline CDR1 and CDR2 sequences are GTSNPN and SVGIG (reference sequence).

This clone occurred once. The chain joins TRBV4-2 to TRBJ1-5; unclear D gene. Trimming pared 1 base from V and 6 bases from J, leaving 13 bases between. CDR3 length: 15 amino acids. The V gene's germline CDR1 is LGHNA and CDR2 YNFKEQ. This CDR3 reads CASSQGGTGGQPQHF. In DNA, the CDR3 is TGTGCCAGCAGCCAAGGTGGCACCGGAGGTCAGCCCCAGCATTTT.

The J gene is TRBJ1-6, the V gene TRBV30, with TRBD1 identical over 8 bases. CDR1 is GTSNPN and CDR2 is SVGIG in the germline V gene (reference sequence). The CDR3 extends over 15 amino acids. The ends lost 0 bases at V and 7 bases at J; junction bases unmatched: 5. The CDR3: CAWSVRDRMNSPLHF. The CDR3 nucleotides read TGTGCCTGGAGTGTACGGGACAGGATGAATTCACCCCTCCACTTT.

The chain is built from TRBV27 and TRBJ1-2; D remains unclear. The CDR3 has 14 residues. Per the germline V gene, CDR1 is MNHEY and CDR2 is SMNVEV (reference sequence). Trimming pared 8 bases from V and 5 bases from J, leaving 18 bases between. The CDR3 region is CASGSSGLWYGYTF. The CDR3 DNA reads TGTGCCAGCGGATCATCGGGGTTGTGGTATGGCTACACCTTC.

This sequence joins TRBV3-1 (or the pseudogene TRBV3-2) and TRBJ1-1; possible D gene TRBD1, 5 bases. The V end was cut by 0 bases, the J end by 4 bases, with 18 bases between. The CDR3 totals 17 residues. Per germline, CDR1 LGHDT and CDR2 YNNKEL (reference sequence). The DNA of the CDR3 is TGTGCCAGCAGCCAAGAAAGCCCAGGGTACGTCTCCACTGAAGCTTTCTTT. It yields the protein CASSQESPGYVSTEAFF.

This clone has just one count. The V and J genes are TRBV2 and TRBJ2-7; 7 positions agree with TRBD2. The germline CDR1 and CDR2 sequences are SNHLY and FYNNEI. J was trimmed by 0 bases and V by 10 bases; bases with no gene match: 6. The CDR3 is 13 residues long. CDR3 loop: CATLAGRSYEQYF. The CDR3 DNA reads TGTGCCACCTTAGCGGGCCGCTCCTACGAGCAGTACTTC.